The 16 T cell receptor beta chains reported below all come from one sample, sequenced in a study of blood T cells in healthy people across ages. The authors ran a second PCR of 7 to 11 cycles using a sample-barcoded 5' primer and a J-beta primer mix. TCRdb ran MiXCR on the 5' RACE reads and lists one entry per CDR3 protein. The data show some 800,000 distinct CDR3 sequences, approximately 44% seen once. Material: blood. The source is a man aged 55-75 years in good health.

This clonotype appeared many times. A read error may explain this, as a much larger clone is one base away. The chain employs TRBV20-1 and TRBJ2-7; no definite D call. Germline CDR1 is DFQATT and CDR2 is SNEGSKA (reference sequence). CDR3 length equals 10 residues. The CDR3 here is CRARIGRQYF. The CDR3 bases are TGCAGGGCTAGAATCGGCCGCCAGTACTTC.

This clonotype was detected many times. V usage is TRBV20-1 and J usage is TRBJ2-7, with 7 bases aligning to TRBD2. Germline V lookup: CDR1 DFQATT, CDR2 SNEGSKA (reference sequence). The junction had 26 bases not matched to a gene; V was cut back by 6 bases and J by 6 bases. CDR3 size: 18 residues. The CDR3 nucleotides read TGCAGTGCAACGATATATACCGAACTAGCGAGGGTCTCCGGCGAGCAGTACTTC. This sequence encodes CSATIYTELARVSGEQYF.

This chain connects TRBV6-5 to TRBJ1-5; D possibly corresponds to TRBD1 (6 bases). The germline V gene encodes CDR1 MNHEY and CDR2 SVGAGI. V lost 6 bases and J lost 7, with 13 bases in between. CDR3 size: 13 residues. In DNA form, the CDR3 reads TGTGCCAGCAGATCACAGGGTAACCAGCCCCAGCATTTT. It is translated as CASRSQGNQPQHF.

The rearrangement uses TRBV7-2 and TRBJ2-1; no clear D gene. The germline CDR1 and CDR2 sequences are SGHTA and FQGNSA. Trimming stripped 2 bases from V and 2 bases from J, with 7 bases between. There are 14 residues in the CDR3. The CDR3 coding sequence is TGTGCCAGCAGCTTACCAGGACCCTACAATGAGCAGTTCTTC. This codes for CASSLPGPYNEQFF.

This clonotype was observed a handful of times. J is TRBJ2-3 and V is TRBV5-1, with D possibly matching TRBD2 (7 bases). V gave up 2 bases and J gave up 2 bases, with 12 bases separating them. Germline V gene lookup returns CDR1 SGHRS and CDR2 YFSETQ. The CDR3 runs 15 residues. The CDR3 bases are TGCGCCAGCAGCTTTAGAGGGGGGGACACAGATACGCAGTATTTT. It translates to CASSFRGGDTDTQYF.

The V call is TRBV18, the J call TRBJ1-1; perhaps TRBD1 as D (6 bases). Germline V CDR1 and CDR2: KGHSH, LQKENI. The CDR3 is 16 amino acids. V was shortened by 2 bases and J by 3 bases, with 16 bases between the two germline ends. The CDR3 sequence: CASSPLGTGRDTEAFF. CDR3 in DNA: TGTGCCAGCTCACCATTGGGCACAGGGAGGGACACTGAAGCTTTCTTT.

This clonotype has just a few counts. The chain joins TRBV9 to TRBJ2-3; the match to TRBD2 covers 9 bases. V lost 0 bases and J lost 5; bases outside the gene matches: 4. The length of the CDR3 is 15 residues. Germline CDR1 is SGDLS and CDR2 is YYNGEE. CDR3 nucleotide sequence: TGTGCCAGCAGCGTAGCTAGCGGGGTCAGAGATACGCAGTATTTT. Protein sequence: CASSVASGVRDTQYF.

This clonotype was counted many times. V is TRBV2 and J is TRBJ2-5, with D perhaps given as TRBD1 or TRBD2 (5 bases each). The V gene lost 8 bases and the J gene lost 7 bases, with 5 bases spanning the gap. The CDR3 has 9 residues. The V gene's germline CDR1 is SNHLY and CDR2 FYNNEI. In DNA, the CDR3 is TGTGCCAGCGGGGGGACCCAGTACTTC. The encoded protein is CASGGTQYF.

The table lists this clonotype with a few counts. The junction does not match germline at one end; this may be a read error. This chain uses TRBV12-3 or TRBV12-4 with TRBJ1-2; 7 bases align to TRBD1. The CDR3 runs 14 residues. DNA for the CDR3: TGTGCCAGCCGTTTACCGACAGGGCTAGAGGGCTACACCTTC. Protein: CASRLPTGLEGYTF.

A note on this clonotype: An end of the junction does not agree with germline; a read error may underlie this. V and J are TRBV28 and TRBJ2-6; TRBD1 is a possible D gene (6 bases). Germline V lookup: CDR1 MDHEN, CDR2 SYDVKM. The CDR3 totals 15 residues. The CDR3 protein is CASSVQGSGATVLTF. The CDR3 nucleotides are TGTGCCAGCAGTGTACAGGGATCTGGGGCCACCGTCCTGACTTTC.

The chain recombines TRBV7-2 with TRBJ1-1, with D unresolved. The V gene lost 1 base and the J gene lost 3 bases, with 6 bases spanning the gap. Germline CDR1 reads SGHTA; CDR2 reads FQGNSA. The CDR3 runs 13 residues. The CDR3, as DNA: TGTGCCAGCAGCTTAGACATGTACACTGAAGCTTTCTTT. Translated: CASSLDMYTEAFF.

The CDR3 loop is CASSVGTAYTDTQYF. CDR3 nucleotide sequence: TGTGCCAGCAGTGTAGGGACAGCATACACAGATACGCAGTATTTT. J is TRBJ2-3 and V is TRBV2; 7 positions match TRBD1. V trimming: 4 bases; J trimming: 2 bases; junction bases outside the gene matches: 6. The CDR3 is 15 residues long. Looked up from germline, CDR1 is SNHLY and CDR2 is FYNNEI.

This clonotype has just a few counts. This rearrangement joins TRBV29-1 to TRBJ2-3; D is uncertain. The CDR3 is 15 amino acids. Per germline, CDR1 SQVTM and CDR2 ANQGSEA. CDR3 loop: CTVQLHQPGTDTQYF. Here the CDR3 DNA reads TGCACCGTACAGTTGCACCAACCCGGCACAGATACGCAGTATTTT.

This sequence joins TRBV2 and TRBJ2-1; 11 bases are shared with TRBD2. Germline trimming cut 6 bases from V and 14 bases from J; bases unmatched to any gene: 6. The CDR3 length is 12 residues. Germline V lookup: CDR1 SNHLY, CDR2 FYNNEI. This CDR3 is CASRELAGEKFF. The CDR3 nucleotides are TGTGCCAGCAGAGAACTAGCGGGGGAGAAGTTCTTC.

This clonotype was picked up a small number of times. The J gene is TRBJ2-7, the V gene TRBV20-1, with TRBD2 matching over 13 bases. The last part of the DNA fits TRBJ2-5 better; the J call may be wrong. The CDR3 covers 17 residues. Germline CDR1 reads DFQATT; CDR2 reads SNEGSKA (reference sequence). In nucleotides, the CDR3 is TGCAGTGCTCAACCACCCCAGACTAGCGGGGGGTCAGAGACCCAGTACTTC. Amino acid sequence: CSAQPPQTSGGSETQYF.

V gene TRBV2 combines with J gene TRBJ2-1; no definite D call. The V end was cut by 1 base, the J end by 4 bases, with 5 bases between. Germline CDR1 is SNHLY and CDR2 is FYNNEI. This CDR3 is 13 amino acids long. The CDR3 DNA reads TGTGCCAGCAGTGAAGACACATACAATGAGCAGTTCTTC. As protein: CASSEDTYNEQFF.